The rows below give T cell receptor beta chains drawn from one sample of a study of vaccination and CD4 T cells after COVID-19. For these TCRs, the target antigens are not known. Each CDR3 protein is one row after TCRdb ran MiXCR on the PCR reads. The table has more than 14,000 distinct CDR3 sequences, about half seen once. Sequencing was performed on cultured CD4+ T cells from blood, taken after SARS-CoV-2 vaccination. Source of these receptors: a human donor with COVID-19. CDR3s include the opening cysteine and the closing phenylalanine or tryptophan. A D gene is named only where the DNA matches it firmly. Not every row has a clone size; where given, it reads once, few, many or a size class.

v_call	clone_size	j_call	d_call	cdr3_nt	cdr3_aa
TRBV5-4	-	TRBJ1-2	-	TGTGCCAGCAGCGGGCTTTGGGGGGGCGACTATGGCTACACCTTC	CASSGLWGGDYGYTF
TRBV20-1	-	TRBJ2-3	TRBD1	TGCAGTGCCCACAGGGGGTATGGAGATACGCAGTATTTT	CSAHRGYGDTQYF
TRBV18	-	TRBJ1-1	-	TGTGCCAGCTCACCAAGCGGAGAGAACACTGAAGCTTTCTTT	CASSPSGENTEAFF
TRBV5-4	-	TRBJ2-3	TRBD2	TGTGCCAGCAGCCGCGGACTAGCGGGGGGGCTAAACACAGATACGCAGTATTTT	CASSRGLAGGLNTDTQYF
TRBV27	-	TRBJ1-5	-	TGTGCCAGCAGTTTCGTAGGGGCAAATCAGCCCCAGCATTTT	CASSFVGANQPQHF
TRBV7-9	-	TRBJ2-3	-	TGTGCCAGCAGCTTTGGTACCCTTAGCACAGATACGCAGTATTTT	CASSFGTLSTDTQYF
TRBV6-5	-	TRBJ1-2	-	TGTGCCAGCAGTTACAAGACAGGCCCCACTAACTATGGCTACACCTTC	CASSYKTGPTNYGYTF
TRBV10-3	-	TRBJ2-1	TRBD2	TGTGCCATCAGACTAGCGGGGGGACACTACAATGAGCAGTTCTTC	CAIRLAGGHYNEQFF
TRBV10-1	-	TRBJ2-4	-	TGCGCCAGCAGTGAGGAACGCAGGGGGGGAAACATTCAGTACTTC	CASSEERRGGNIQYF
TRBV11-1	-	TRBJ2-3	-	TGTGCCAGCAGCTTAGACGGTCGGAGTAGCACAGATACGCAGTATTTT	CASSLDGRSSTDTQYF
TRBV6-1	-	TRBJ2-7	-	TGTGCCAGCAGCCAACCGGGGACCTACGAGCAGTACTTC	CASSQPGTYEQYF
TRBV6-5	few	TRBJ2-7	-	TGTGCCAGCAGTTACTCTGGCGGAGGGTACGAGCAGTACTTC	CASSYSGGGYEQYF
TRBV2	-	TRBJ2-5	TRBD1	TGTGCCAGCAGTGAAGCGGGACAGAGGCTTACCCAGTACTTC	CASSEAGQRLTQYF
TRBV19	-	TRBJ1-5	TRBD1	TGTGCCAGTAGCGACCTCCCGGGACAGGGGAATCAGCCCCAGCATTTT	CASSDLPGQGNQPQHF
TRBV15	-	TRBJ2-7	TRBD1	TGTGCCACCAGCAGAGGGCGGACAGGCTACGAGCAGTACTTC	CATSRGRTGYEQYF
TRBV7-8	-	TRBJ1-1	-	TGTGCCAGCAGCTCCTCGCCAGGGACGGCGCGGGGTGCGAACACTGAAGCTTTCTTT	CASSSSPGTARGANTEAFF
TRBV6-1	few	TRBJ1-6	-	TGTGCCAGCATGATAAGCGATAATTCACCCCTCCACTTT	CASMISDNSPLHF
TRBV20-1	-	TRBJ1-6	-	TGCAGTGCTAGACAGGGCCGGGATTCACCCCTCCACTTT	CSARQGRDSPLHF
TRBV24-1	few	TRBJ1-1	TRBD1	TGTGCCACCAGCGGACAGGGCGGCACTGAAGCTTTCTTT	CATSGQGGTEAFF
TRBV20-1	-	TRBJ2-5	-	TGCAGTGCTAGAGACCCGTTGGGGGACCGGGAGACCCAGTACTTC	CSARDPLGDRETQYF
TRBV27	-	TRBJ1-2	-	TGTGCCAGCAGTTTCAGGGAGCACTATGGCTACACCTTC	CASSFREHYGYTF
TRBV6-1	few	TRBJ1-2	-	TGTGCCAGCAGACGACAGGCTTATGGCTACACCTTC	CASRRQAYGYTF
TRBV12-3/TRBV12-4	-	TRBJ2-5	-	TGTGCCAGCAGTTTGGACAGCGGCCCCCAGAACCGGACCCAGTACTTC	CASSLDSGPQNRTQYF
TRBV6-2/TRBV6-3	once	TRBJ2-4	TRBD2	TGTGCCAGCAGCTCGACTAGCGGGGGACGCAGAGCCAAAAACATTCAGTACTTC	CASSSTSGGRRAKNIQYF
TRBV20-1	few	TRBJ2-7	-	TGCAGTGCTAGGACACTTGAGGGGTCCGCCTACGAGCAGTACTTC	CSARTLEGSAYEQYF
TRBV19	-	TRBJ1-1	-	TGTGCCAGTAGCCAAGGTCGGGGTATCGCTTTCTTT	CASSQGRGIAFF
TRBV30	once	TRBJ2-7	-	TGTGCCTGGACGTCAGGGACCTACGAGCAGTACTTC	CAWTSGTYEQYF
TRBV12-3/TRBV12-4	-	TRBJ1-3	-	TGTGCCAGCAGTGTCGGGAGAAGCTCTGGAAACACCATATATTTT	CASSVGRSSGNTIYF